This TCR beta chain was retrieved from a study of breast tumors, draining lymph nodes, adjacent tissues. This CDR3 is 15 amino acids long. CDR1 SEHNR and CDR2 FQNEAQ come from the germline V gene (reference sequence). The V and J ends lost 1 base and 13 bases, in that order; junction bases with no gene match: 12. This clonotype was counted at least ten times. No antigen is known for it. Via MiXCR, TCRdb re-called the multiplex PCR reads, giving one row per CDR3 protein. The sample consists of 180,000 or so distinct CDR3 sequences, 31% of them appearing once. Samples came from axillary lymph nodes draining the breast cancer. Study-wide results and limits: Tumor and nontumor repertoires were significantly more similar in luminal-like than in basal-like breast cancer.

The rearrangement joins TRBV7-9 to TRBJ2-1; 8 bases match TRBD2. The sample consisted of axillary lymph node tissue. This receptor was identified in a female donor with breast cancer. Some clones in this sample may be carry-over from other donors' samples. As DNA, the CDR3 is TGTGCCAGCAGCTTAGTTTCGGATTGGCGGGAGGAACAGTTCTTC. Protein product: CASSLVSDWREEQFF.